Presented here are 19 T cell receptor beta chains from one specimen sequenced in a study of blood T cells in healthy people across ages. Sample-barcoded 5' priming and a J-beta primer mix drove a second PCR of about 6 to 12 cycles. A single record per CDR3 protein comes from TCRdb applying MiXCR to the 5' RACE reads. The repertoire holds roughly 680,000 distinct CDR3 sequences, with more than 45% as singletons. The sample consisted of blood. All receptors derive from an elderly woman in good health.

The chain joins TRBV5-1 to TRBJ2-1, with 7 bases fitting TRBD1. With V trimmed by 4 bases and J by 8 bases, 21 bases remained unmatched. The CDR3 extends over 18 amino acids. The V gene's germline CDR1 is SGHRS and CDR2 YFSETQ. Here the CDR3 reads CASSLTRTGAPRRDEQFF. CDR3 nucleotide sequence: TGCGCCAGCAGCCTTACGAGGACAGGCGCCCCTCGTCGGGATGAGCAGTTCTTC.

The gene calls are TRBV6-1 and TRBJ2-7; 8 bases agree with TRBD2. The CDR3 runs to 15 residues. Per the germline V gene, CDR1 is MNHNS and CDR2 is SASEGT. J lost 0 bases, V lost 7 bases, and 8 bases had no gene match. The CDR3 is CASTMTSASSYEQYF. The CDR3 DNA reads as TGTGCCAGCACCATGACTAGCGCGAGCTCCTACGAGCAGTACTTC.

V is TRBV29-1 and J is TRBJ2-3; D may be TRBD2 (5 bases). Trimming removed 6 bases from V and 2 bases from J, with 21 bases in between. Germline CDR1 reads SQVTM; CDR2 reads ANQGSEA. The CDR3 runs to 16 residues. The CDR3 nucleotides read TGCAGCGTCGATTGGCCGGACTCACTACTCACAGATACGCAGTATTTT. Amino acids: CSVDWPDSLLTDTQYF.

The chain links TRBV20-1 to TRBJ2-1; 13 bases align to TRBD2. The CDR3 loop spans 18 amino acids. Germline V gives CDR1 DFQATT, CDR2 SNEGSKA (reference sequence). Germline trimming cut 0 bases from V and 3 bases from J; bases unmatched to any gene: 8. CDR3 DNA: TGCAGTGCTAGAGATCAGGGGACTAGCGGGATTCACTACAATGAGCAGTTCTTC. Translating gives CSARDQGTSGIHYNEQFF.

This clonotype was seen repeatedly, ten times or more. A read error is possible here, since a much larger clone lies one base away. CDR3 bases: TGCAGTGCTAGAGATTTAGCGGGGGGACCCGGGGGGCAGTACTTC. This sequence encodes CSARDLAGGPGGQYF. The chain has TRBV20-1 and TRBJ2-5, with TRBD2 matching over 10 bases. The CDR3 has 15 amino acids. J gave up 11 bases and V 0 bases, and 12 bases lay outside the gene matches. Germline V gene sequence: CDR1 DFQATT, CDR2 SNEGSKA (reference sequence).

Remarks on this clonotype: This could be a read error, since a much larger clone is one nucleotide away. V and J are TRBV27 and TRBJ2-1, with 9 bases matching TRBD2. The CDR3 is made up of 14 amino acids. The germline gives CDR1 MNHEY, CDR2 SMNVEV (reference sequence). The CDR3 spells CVSSRREGYNEQFF. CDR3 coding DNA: TGTGTCAGCAGCCGGCGGGAGGGTTACAATGAGCAGTTCTTC.

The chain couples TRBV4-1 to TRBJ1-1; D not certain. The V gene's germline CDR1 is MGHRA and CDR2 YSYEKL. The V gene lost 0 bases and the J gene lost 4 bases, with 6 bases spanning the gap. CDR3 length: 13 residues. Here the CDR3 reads CASSQDGTTEAFF. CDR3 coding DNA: TGCGCCAGCAGCCAAGACGGCACCACTGAAGCTTTCTTT.

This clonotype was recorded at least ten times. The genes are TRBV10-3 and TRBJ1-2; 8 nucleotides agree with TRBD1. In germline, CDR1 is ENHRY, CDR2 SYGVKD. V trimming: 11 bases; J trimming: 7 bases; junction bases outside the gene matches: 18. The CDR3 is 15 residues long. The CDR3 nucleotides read TGTGCCCATCAAGAATCAGGGGGCGCAAGAGTTGGCTACACCTTC. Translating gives CAHQESGGARVGYTF.

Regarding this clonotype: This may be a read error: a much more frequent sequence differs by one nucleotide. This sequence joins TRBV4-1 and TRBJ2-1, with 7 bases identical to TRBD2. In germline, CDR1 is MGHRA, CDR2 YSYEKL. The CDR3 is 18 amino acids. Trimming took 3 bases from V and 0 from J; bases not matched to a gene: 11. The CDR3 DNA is TGCGCCAGCAGCCAGGACCTAGCGGCACGAAGCTCCTACAATGAGCAGTTCTTC. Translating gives CASSQDLAARSSYNEQFF.

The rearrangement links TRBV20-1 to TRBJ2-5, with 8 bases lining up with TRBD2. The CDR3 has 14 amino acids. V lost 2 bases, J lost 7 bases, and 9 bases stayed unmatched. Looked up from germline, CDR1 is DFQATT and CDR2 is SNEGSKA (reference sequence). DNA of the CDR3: TGCAGTGCTAGATACCAGGCCAGCGGGGGGACCCAGTACTTC. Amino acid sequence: CSARYQASGGTQYF.

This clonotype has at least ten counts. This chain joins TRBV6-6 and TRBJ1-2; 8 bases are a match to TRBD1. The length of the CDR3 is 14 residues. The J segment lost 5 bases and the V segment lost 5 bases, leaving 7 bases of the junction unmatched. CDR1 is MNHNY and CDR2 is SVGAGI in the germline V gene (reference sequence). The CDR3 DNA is TGTGCCAGCAGTCCCGGACAGGGAGTTTATGGCTACACCTTC. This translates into CASSPGQGVYGYTF.

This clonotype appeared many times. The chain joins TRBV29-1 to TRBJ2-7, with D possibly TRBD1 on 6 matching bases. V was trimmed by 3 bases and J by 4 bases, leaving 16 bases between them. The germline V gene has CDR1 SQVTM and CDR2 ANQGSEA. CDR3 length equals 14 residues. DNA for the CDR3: TGCAGCGTTGATGAGGTACAGGGCTGGTACGAGCAGTACTTC. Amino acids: CSVDEVQGWYEQYF.

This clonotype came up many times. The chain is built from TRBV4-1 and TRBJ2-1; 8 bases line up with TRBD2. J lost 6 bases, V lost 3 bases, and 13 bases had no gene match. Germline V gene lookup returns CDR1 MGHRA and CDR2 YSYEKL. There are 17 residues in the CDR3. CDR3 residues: CASSQSVGLAGFNEQFF. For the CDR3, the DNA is TGCGCCAGCAGCCAGTCCGTAGGACTAGCTGGATTCAATGAGCAGTTCTTC.

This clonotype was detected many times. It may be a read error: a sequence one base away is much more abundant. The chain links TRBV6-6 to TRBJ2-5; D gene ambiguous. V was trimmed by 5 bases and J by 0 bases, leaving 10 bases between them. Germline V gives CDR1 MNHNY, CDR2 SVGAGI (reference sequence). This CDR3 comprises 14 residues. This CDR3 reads CASSDSRDQETQYF. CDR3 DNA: TGTGCCAGCAGTGATTCTAGGGACCAAGAGACCCAGTACTTC.

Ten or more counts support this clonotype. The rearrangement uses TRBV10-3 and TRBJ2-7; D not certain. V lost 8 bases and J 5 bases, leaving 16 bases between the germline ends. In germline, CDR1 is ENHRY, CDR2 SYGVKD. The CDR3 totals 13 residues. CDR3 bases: TGTGCCATCGCTCCGGGCCATGGGGACGAGCAGTACTTC. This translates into CAIAPGHGDEQYF.

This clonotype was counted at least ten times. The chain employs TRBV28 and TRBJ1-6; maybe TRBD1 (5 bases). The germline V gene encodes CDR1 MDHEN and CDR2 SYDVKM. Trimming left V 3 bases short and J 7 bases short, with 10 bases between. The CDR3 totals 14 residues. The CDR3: CASSFLEGNSPLHF. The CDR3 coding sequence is TGTGCCAGCAGTTTTTTAGAGGGGAATTCACCCCTCCACTTT.

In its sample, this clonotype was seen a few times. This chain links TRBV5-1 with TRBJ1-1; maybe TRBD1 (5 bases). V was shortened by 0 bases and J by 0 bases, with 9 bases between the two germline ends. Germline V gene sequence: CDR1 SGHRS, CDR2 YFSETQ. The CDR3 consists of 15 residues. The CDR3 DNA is TGCGCCAGCAGCTTGGATTGGGGGATGAACACTGAAGCTTTCTTT. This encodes CASSLDWGMNTEAFF.

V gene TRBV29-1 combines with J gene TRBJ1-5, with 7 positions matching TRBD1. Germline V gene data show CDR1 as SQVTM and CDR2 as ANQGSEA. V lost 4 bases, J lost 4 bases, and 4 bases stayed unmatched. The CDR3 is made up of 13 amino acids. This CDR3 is CSVGTGANQPQHF. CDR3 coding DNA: TGCAGCGTTGGGACAGGAGCAAATCAGCCCCAGCATTTT.

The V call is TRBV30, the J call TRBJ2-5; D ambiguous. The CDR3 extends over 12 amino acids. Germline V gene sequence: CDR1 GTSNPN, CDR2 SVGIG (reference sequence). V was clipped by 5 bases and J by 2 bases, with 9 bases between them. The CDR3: CAWDVGQETQYF. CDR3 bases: TGTGCCTGGGATGTGGGGCAAGAGACCCAGTACTTC.